A selection of T cell receptor beta chains follows, all from one sample in a study of T cell repertoires in cytomegalovirus infection. TCRdb reprocessed the reads via MiXCR and lists one record per CDR3 protein. The sample has 150,000 or so distinct CDR3 sequences, 20% to 25% seen once. Sequencing input: PBMCs. All receptors derive from a human donor in good health (CMV status not recorded). Some clones in this sample may be carry-over from other donors' samples. The CDR3 runs from the conserved cysteine through the conserved F or W. Fields, in order: clone size, D gene, J gene, V gene, CDR3 DNA, CDR3 protein. The D gene is left open where the match is weak. The size field is filled for only some rows; it gives once, few, many or a size class.

>few|TRBD2|TRBJ2-7|TRBV20-1
TGCAGTGCTAGGATCGCTAGCGGGAACTCCTACGAGCAGTACTTC
CSARIASGNSYEQYF
>many|NA|TRBJ1-1|TRBV7-2
TGTGCCAGCAGCCTAAGTCACATGAACACTGAAGCTTTCTTT
CASSLSHMNTEAFF
>many|NA|TRBJ2-7|TRBV7-9
TGTGCCAGCAGCTTAGGGGACCTAGGCAGGGCCTACGAGCAGTACTTC
CASSLGDLGRAYEQYF
>few|NA|TRBJ1-2|TRBV7-4
TGTGCCAGCAGCTTAATATCGGGGACCCTCTATGGCTACACCTTC
CASSLISGTLYGYTF
>NA|TRBD2|TRBJ2-7|TRBV7-2
TGTGCCAGCACCGGGACTAGCGGGGGCCGTACCTACGAGCAGTACTTC
CASTGTSGGRTYEQYF
>NA|NA|TRBJ1-3|TRBV3-1
TGTGCCAGCAGCCTTCTTACAGGAAACTCTGGAAACACCATATATTTT
CASSLLTGNSGNTIYF
>NA|NA|TRBJ1-1|TRBV3-1
TGTGCCAGCAGCCAAGGTCAGGGCGGAACTGAAGCTTTCTTT
CASSQGQGGTEAFF
>many|TRBD1|TRBJ1-1|TRBV5-1
TGCGCCAGCAGCTTGGCGTCAGGGGGTCTCGCTGAAGCTTTCTTT
CASSLASGGLAEAFF
>few|TRBD1|TRBJ2-1|TRBV7-3
TGTGCCAGCAGCTTAGGGACAGGGGGCTTTTACAATGAGCAGTTCTTC
CASSLGTGGFYNEQFF
>many|NA|TRBJ2-7|TRBV12-3/TRBV12-4
TGTGCCAGCAGGTTAGACGTGCACGAGCAGTACTTC
CASRLDVHEQYF
>NA|NA|TRBJ2-7|TRBV7-6
TGTGCCAGCAGCTTAGATCGGGGTAGCTCCTACGAGCAGTACTTC
CASSLDRGSSYEQYF
>once|NA|TRBJ2-3|TRBV20-1
TGCAGTGCCAGAGGCGGTAGCACAGATACGCAGTATTTT
CSARGGSTDTQYF
>many|NA|TRBJ1-1|TRBV5-1
TGCGCCAGGGATACCCGGCCTACGAACACTGAAGCTTTCTTT
CARDTRPTNTEAFF
>many|TRBD1|TRBJ2-7|TRBV28
TGTGCCAGCAGTCTACCGGGACAGCTCTACGAGCAGTACTTC
CASSLPGQLYEQYF
>many|TRBD1|TRBJ1-1|TRBV12-3/TRBV12-4
TGTGCCAGCAGGTGGACAGGGAACACTGAAGCTTTCTTT
CASRWTGNTEAFF
>NA|TRBD1|TRBJ2-1|TRBV5-1
TGCGCCAGCAGTTTAACAGGGGATTCTAGAAATGAGCAGTTCTTC
CASSLTGDSRNEQFF
>NA|NA|TRBJ2-2|TRBV5-1
TGCGCCAGCAGCTTGGTGCCCTCGAACACCGGGGAGCTGTTTTTT
CASSLVPSNTGELFF
>NA|NA|TRBJ2-7|TRBV2
TGTGCCAGCAGTCCGGTAGCGGATCGTGGCGAGCAGTACTTC
CASSPVADRGEQYF
>NA|TRBD1|TRBJ1-6|TRBV28
TGTGCCAGCAGTTTGGGGGGGATCGGGACAGCTTATTCACCCCTCCACTTT
CASSLGGIGTAYSPLHF
>NA|TRBD2|TRBJ2-1|TRBV7-9
TGTGCCAGCAGCTTACTGGGGGCTAGCGGGGGATTTAATGAGCAGTTCTTC
CASSLLGASGGFNEQFF
>many|NA|TRBJ1-1|TRBV19
TGTGCCAGTACCCCGGCCCTGAACACTGAAGCTTTCTTT
CASTPALNTEAFF
>few|NA|TRBJ2-1|TRBV29-1
TGCAGCGCTGACAGTTTATTCTCCTACAATGAGCAGTTCTTC
CSADSLFSYNEQFF
>many|TRBD2|TRBJ2-3|TRBV7-3
TGTGCCAGCAGCTCCACCGATGCGGGAGGGGTAGATACGCAGTATTTT
CASSSTDAGGVDTQYF
>few|NA|TRBJ2-6|TRBV2
TGTGCCAGCAGTGAAGTGCTTGACAACGTCCTGACTTTC
CASSEVLDNVLTF
>many|TRBD2|TRBJ2-7|TRBV20-1
TGCAGTGCTAGAGGGGCTAGCGGGGTCTCCTACGAGCAGTACTTC
CSARGASGVSYEQYF
>many|NA|TRBJ2-7|TRBV7-2
TGTGCCAGCAGCTTACCCGACGAGCAGTACTTC
CASSLPDEQYF
>NA|TRBD2|TRBJ2-7|TRBV5-4
TGTGCCAGCAGCTTGTCCGGGAGGACCTACGAGCAGTACTTC
CASSLSGRTYEQYF
>medium-sized|NA|TRBJ2-1|TRBV6-1
TGTGCCAGCAGTGAGCTAGGCTCCTACAATGAGCAGTTCTTC
CASSELGSYNEQFF
>few|TRBD1|TRBJ2-5|TRBV12-3/TRBV12-4
TGTGCCAGCAGCCAGAGGACAGGGGGGCAAGAGACCCAGTACTTC
CASSQRTGGQETQYF
>few|TRBD2|TRBJ2-6|TRBV6-1
TGTGCCAGCAGTAGCGGGGGGGGCTCTGGGGCCAACGTCCTGACTTTC
CASSSGGGSGANVLTF